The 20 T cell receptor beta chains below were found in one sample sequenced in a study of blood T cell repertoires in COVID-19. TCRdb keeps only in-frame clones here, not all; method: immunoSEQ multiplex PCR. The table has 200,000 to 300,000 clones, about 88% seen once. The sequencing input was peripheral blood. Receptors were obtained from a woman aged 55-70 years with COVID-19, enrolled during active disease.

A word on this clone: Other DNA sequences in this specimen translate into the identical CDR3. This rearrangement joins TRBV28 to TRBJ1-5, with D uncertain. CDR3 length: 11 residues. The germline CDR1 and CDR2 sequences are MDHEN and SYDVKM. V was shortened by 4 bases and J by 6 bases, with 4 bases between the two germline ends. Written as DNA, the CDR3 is TGTGCCAGCAGTTCGGGTCAGCCCCAGCATTTT. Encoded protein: CASSSGQPQHF.

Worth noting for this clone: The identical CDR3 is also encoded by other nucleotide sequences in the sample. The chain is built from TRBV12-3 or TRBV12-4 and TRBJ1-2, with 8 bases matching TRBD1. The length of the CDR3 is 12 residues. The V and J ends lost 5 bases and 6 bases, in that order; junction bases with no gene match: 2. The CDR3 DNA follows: TGTGCCAGCAGTCGACAGGGGAATGGCTACACCTTC. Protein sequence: CASSRQGNGYTF.

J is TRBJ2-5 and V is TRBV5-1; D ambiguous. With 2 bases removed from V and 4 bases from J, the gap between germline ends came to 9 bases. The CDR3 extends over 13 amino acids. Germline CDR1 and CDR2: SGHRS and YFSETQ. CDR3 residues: CASSFTVGETQYF. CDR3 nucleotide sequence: TGCGCCAGCAGCTTTACAGTAGGAGAGACCCAGTACTTC.

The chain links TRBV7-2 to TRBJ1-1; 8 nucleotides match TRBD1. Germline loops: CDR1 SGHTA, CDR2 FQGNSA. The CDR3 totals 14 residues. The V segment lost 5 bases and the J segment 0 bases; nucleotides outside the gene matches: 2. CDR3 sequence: CASSAGQVNTEAFF. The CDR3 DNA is TGTGCCAGCAGCGCGGGACAGGTGAACACTGAAGCTTTCTTT.

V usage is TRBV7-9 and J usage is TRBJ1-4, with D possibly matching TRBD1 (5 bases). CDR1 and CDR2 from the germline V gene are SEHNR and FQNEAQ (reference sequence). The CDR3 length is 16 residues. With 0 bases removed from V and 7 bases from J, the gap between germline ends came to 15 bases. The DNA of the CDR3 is TGTGCCAGCAGCTTAGCGGGGAGCAGGGAGGGTGAAAAACTGTTTTTT. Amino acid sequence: CASSLAGSREGEKLFF.

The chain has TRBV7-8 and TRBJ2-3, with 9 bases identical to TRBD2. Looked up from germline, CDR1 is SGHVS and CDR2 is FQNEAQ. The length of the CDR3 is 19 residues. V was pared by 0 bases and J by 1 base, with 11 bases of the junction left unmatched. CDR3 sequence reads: CASSLARGGRAPRTDTQYF. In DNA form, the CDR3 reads TGTGCCAGCAGCTTAGCGCGGGGCGGGAGGGCCCCCCGCACAGATACGCAGTATTTT.

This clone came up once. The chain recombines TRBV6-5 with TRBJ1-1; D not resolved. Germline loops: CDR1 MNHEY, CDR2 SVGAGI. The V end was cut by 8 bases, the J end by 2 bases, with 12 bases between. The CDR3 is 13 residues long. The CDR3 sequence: CASREEINTEAFF. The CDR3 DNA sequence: TGTGCCAGCCGAGAGGAGATTAACACTGAAGCTTTCTTT.

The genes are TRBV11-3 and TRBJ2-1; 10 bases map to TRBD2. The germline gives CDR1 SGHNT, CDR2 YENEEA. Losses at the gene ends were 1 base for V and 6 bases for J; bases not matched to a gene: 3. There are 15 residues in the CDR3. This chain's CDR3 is CASSLVSGGGNEQFF. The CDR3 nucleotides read TGTGCCAGCAGCTTAGTCAGCGGGGGGGGCAATGAGCAGTTCTTC. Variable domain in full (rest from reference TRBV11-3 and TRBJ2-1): EAGVVQSPRYKIIEKKQPVAFWCNPISGHNTLYWYLQNLGQGPELLIRYENEEAVDDSQLPKDRFSAERLKGVDSTLKIQPAELGDSAVYLCASSLVSGGGNEQFFGPGTRLTVL.

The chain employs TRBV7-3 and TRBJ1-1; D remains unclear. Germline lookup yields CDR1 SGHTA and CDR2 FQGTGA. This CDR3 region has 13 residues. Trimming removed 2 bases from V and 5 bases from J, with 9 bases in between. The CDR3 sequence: CASSLGRRTEAFF. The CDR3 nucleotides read TGTGCCAGCAGCTTAGGGCGACGGACTGAAGCTTTCTTT.

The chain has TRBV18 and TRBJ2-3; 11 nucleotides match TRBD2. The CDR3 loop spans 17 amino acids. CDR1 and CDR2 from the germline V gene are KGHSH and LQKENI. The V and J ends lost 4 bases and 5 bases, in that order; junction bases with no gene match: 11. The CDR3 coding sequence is TGTGCCAGCTCACGACGTAATAGCGGGAGGGACGAAGATACGCAGTATTTT. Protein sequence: CASSRRNSGRDEDTQYF.

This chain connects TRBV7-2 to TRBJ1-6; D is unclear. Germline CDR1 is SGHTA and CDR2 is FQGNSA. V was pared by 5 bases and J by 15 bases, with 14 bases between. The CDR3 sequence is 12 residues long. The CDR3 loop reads CASSESWERLHF. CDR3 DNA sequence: TGTGCCAGCAGCGAGAGTTGGGAGCGCCTCCACTTT.

The CDR3 nucleotides are TGTGCCTGGACCGAAGGGACACTCAAGGGAGATACGCAGTATTTT. This encodes CAWTEGTLKGDTQYF. The chain links TRBV30 to TRBJ2-3, with a tentative D call TRBD1 (6 bases). The CDR3 consists of 15 residues. V was clipped by 4 bases and J by 5 bases, with 19 bases between them. Per the germline V gene, CDR1 is GTSNPN and CDR2 is SVGIG (reference sequence).

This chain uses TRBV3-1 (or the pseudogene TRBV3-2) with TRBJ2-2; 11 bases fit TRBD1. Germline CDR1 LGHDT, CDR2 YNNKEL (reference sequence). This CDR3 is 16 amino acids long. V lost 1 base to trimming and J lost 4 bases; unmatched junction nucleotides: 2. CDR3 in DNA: TGTGCCAGCAGCCAAGGGGGGACAGGGGGCACCGGGGAGCTGTTTTTT. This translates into CASSQGGTGGTGELFF.

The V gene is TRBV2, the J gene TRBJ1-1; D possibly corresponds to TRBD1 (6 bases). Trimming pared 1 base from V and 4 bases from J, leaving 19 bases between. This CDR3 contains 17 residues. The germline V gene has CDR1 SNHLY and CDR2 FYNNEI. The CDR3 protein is CASSEEGGTPPGTEAFF. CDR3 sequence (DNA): TGTGCCAGCAGTGAAGAGGGGGGGACCCCACCTGGCACTGAAGCTTTCTTT. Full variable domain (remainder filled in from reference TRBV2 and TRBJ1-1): EPEVTQTPSHQVTQMGQEVILRCVPISNHLYFYWYRQILGQKVEFLVSFYNNEISEKSEIFDDQFSVERPDGSNFTLKIRSTKLEDSAMYFCASSEEGGTPPGTEAFFGQGTRLTVV.

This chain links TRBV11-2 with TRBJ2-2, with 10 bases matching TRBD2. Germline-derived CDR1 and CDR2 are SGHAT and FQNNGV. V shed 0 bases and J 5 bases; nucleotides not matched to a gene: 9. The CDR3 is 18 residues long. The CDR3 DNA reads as TGTGCCAGCAGCTTAGATCGGGTAGCGGGAGGAGCAACCGGGGAGCTGTTTTTT. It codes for CASSLDRVAGGATGELFF. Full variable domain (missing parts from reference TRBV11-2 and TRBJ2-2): EAGVAQSPRYKIIEKRQSVAFWCNPISGHATLYWYQQILGQGPKLLIQFQNNGVVDDSQLPKDRFSAERLKGVDSTLKIQPAKLEDSAVYLCASSLDRVAGGATGELFFGEGSRLTVL.

CDR3 in amino acids: CASSYSPGLAGNEQFF. CDR3 in DNA: TGTGCCAGCAGTTACTCCCCGGGACTAGCGGGCAATGAGCAGTTCTTC. The rearrangement joins TRBV6-2 or TRBV6-3 to TRBJ2-1; 12 bases map to TRBD2. V lost 0 bases, J lost 6 bases, and 3 bases stayed unmatched. This CDR3 comprises 16 residues. CDR1 is MNHEY, CDR2 SVGEGT, per germline.

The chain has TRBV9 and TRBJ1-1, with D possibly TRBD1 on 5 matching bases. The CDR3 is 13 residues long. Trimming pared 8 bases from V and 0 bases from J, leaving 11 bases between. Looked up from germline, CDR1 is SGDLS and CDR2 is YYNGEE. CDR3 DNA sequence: TGTGCCAGTACATCAGGGCTGAACACTGAAGCTTTCTTT. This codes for CASTSGLNTEAFF.

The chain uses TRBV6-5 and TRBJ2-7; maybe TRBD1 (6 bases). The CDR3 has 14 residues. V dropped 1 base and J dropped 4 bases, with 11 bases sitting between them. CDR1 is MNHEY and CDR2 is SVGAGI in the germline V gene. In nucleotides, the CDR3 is TGTGCCAGCAGTTACTTTTGGACAGTGTACGAGCAGTACTTC. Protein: CASSYFWTVYEQYF.

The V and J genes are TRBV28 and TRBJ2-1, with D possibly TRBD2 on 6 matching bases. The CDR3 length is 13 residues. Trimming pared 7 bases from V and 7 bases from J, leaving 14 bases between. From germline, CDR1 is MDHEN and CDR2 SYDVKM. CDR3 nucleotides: TGTGCCAGCAAACCCCCCGCGGGGAATGAGCAGTTCTTC. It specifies CASKPPAGNEQFF.

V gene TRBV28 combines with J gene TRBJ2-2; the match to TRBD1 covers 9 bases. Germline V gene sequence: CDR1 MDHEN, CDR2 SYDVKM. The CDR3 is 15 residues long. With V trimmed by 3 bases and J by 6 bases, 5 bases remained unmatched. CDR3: CASSFGTGFPGELFF. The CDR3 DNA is TGTGCCAGCAGTTTTGGGACAGGGTTTCCCGGGGAGCTGTTTTTT.